The rows below give T cell receptor beta chains drawn from one sample of a study of HIV-infected patients and healthy controls. TCRdb analysed the 5' RACE reads with MiXCR anew, one entry per CDR3 protein. The sample holds 9,500 to 15,000 distinct CDR3 sequences, 9.3% seen once. Here the sequenced sample was blood, taken before antiretroviral therapy. The source of these receptors is an adult with HIV infection. The donor label of this sample is uncertain. Each CDR3 is given with its conserved first and last residue. Fields, in order: J gene, D gene, clone size, V gene, CDR3 protein, CDR3 DNA. A D gene is named only where the DNA matches it firmly. Expanded clones are given a class, and other clones once, few, many or no size at all.

J: TRBJ2-7; D: NA; size: many; V: TRBV12-3/TRBV12-4; CDR3: CASSLDPLYEQYF; DNA: TGTGCCAGCAGTTTAGACCCGCTCTACGAGCAGTACTTC
J: TRBJ2-7; D: NA; size: many; V: TRBV2; CDR3: CASSNWSHEQYF; DNA: TGTGCCAGCAGTAATTGGAGTCACGAGCAGTACTTC
J: TRBJ2-5; D: NA; size: NA; V: TRBV5-4; CDR3: CASSLDPGKTQYF; DNA: TGTGCCAGCAGCTTGGATCCAGGGAAGACCCAGTACTTC
J: TRBJ2-7; D: NA; size: NA; V: TRBV30; CDR3: CALSTDGTYEQYF; DNA: TGTGCCTTGAGTACGGACGGTACCTACGAGCAGTACTTC
J: TRBJ2-7; D: NA; size: many; V: TRBV10-2; CDR3: CASSDWDTTYEQYF; DNA: TGCGCCAGCAGTGACTGGGACACCACCTACGAGCAGTACTTC
J: TRBJ2-7; D: TRBD2; size: NA; V: TRBV27; CDR3: CASSPSGTSGSWGYEQYF; DNA: TGTGCCAGCAGCCCCTCCGGGACTAGCGGGAGTTGGGGCTACGAGCAGTACTTC
J: TRBJ1-1; D: TRBD1; size: many; V: TRBV29-1; CDR3: CSVEGMSGQGMEAFF; DNA: TGCAGCGTTGAAGGAATGTCTGGACAGGGAATGGAAGCTTTCTTT
J: TRBJ2-3; D: NA; size: NA; V: TRBV15; CDR3: CATSTRTKGTDTQYF; DNA: TGTGCCACCAGCACAAGGACAAAGGGTACAGATACGCAGTATTTT
J: TRBJ2-5; D: NA; size: many; V: TRBV6-5; CDR3: CASLSFGQETQYF; DNA: TGTGCCAGCTTGTCCTTCGGTCAAGAGACCCAGTACTTC
J: TRBJ2-5; D: NA; size: many; V: TRBV5-1; CDR3: CASSSGLTLSQETQYF; DNA: TGCGCCAGCAGCTCGGGACTTACTTTGTCCCAAGAGACCCAGTACTTC
J: TRBJ1-1; D: NA; size: NA; V: TRBV5-1; CDR3: CASSRNVPGTEAFF; DNA: TGCGCCAGCAGCCGTAACGTCCCAGGGACTGAAGCTTTCTTT
J: TRBJ2-7; D: NA; size: many; V: TRBV27; CDR3: CATGLDPYEQYF; DNA: TGTGCCACCGGTTTGGATCCCTACGAGCAGTACTTC
J: TRBJ1-1; D: TRBD1; size: medium-sized; V: TRBV6-5; CDR3: CASSPMTGIGNTEAFF; DNA: TGTGCCAGCAGCCCCATGACAGGGATTGGGAACACTGAAGCTTTCTTT
J: TRBJ1-5; D: NA; size: many; V: TRBV15; CDR3: CATSRDSWMNQPQHF; DNA: TGTGCCACCAGCAGAGATAGTTGGATGAATCAGCCCCAGCATTTT
J: TRBJ1-1; D: TRBD1; size: NA; V: TRBV18; CDR3: CASSPGPRQGRTEAFF; DNA: TGTGCCAGCTCCCCAGGCCCAAGACAGGGCCGGACTGAAGCTTTCTTT
J: TRBJ1-2; D: TRBD1; size: many; V: TRBV11-2; CDR3: CASSLDPADRDYTF; DNA: TGTGCCAGCAGCTTAGATCCGGCGGACAGGGACTACACCTTC
J: TRBJ2-1; D: TRBD1; size: NA; V: TRBV20-1; CDR3: CSANPGQPSKYNEQFF; DNA: TGCAGTGCTAATCCGGGACAGCCCTCTAAGTACAATGAGCAGTTCTTC
J: TRBJ2-7; D: NA; size: many; V: TRBV20-1; CDR3: CSARFRTGAEQYF; DNA: TGCAGTGCTAGGTTTCGGACGGGGGCAGAGCAGTACTTC
J: TRBJ2-1; D: NA; size: few; V: TRBV13; CDR3: CASSLGPSGHEQFF; DNA: TGTGCCAGCAGCTTAGGCCCCTCGGGGCATGAGCAGTTCTTC
J: TRBJ2-3; D: NA; size: many; V: TRBV20-1; CDR3: CSARVGFTDTQYF; DNA: TGCAGTGCTAGAGTCGGGTTCACAGATACGCAGTATTTT
J: TRBJ1-1; D: TRBD1; size: NA; V: TRBV29-1; CDR3: CSAETGADTEAFF; DNA: TGCAGCGCCGAGACAGGGGCGGACACTGAAGCTTTCTTT
J: TRBJ2-5; D: NA; size: few; V: TRBV18; CDR3: CASSPSLWSEETQYF; DNA: TGTGCCAGCTCACCATCGCTCTGGTCAGAAGAGACCCAGTACTTC
J: TRBJ1-2; D: NA; size: NA; V: TRBV6-5; CDR3: CASSPEGGSEVYGYTF; DNA: TGTGCCAGCAGCCCCGAGGGGGGGTCGGAAGTATATGGCTACACCTTC
J: TRBJ1-2; D: NA; size: many; V: TRBV6-1; CDR3: CASSESGLLNYGYTF; DNA: TGTGCCAGCAGTGAATCAGGGCTCCTAAACTATGGCTACACCTTC
J: TRBJ2-3; D: NA; size: NA; V: TRBV30; CDR3: CACIWRLSTDTQYF; DNA: TGTGCCTGTATCTGGCGGCTTAGCACAGATACGCAGTATTTT
J: TRBJ1-2; D: TRBD1; size: many; V: TRBV28; CDR3: CASSPRGGGNYGYTF; DNA: TGTGCCAGCAGTCCCAGGGGGGGGGGTAACTATGGCTACACCTTC